Listed below are T cell receptor beta chains from one sample, sequenced in a study of graft-versus-host responses after intestinal transplantation. Libraries were prepared by immunoSEQ multiplex PCR; TCRdb keeps only in-frame clonotypes and omits some of them. The repertoire holds 77,000 or so clones, with around 93% as singletons. Sequenced here: PBMCs, sampled 98 days after intestinal transplantation. The receptors derive from a human patient who received an intestinal transplant, so some T cells may come from the graft donor. CDR3s include the opening cysteine and the closing phenylalanine or tryptophan. A D gene is named only where the DNA matches it firmly. Clone size is stated in some rows and not others, as once, few, many or a class when expanded.

-	TRBJ1-1	TRBV7-2	-	CASSLARPGFEAFF	TGTGCCAGCAGCTTAGCTCGGCCGGGGTTTGAAGCTTTCTTT
-	TRBJ2-3	TRBV5-1	TRBD2	CASSWGGGTDTQYF	TGCGCCAGCAGCTGGGGAGGGGGCACAGATACGCAGTATTTT
-	TRBJ2-7	TRBV15	-	CATSKDSSTPLYEQYF	TGTGCCACCAGCAAAGACAGCTCAACCCCCCTCTACGAGCAGTACTTC
-	TRBJ1-2	TRBV27	-	CASSFLAERNGYTF	TGTGCCAGCAGTTTCTTGGCAGAACGAAATGGCTACACCTTC
once	TRBJ2-1	TRBV29-1	TRBD2	CSVDRTGGSEQFF	TGCAGCGTTGATCGGACGGGGGGAAGTGAGCAGTTCTTC
-	TRBJ1-1	TRBV11-2	-	CAGGQSLNTEAFF	TGTGCCGGAGGACAGTCCTTGAACACTGAAGCTTTCTTT
-	TRBJ2-7	TRBV25-1	TRBD2	CASSVREGRYEQYF	TGTGCCAGCAGTGTCAGGGAGGGCCGCTACGAGCAGTACTTC
-	TRBJ1-2	TRBV6-5	TRBD1	CASSQGQGAVEGYTF	TGTGCCAGCAGTCAAGGGCAGGGGGCGGTTGAAGGCTACACCTTC
few	TRBJ1-1	TRBV19	-	CASSIDRHTEAFF	TGTGCCAGTAGTATCGACAGGCACACTGAAGCTTTCTTT
-	TRBJ1-6	TRBV5-6	-	CASTFSPRSYNSPLHF	TGTGCCAGCACCTTTAGTCCCCGCTCCTATAATTCACCCCTCCACTTT
-	TRBJ1-1	TRBV6-1	-	CASSEAVIGAVNTEAFF	TGTGCCAGCAGTGAAGCGGTCATCGGGGCGGTGAACACTGAAGCTTTCTTT
-	TRBJ1-5	TRBV18	-	CASSPPGQSNQPQHF	TGTGCCAGCTCACCACCCGGCCAGAGCAATCAGCCCCAGCATTTT
once	TRBJ2-3	TRBV6-4	TRBD2	CASSGGATDTQYF	TGTGCCAGCAGCGGGGGGGCCACAGATACGCAGTATTTT
once	TRBJ1-4	TRBV4-2	-	CASSQRVERALGRLFF	TGTGCCAGCAGCCAAAGAGTCGAGAGGGCCCTTGGTAGGCTGTTTTTT
-	TRBJ2-7	TRBV7-6	-	CASSLVGDMGYEQYF	TGTGCCAGCAGCTTAGTCGGGGACATGGGGTACGAGCAGTACTTC
once	TRBJ2-3	TRBV15	-	CATSRYMTGDTDTQYF	TGTGCCACCAGCAGATACATGACGGGGGACACAGATACGCAGTATTTT
-	TRBJ1-2	TRBV6-5	-	CASSYVQAYGYTF	TGTGCCAGCAGTTACGTGCAGGCCTATGGCTACACCTTC
-	TRBJ2-7	TRBV7-3	-	CASSLWVLGGYEQYF	TGTGCCAGCAGCTTATGGGTCCTTGGGGGATACGAGCAGTACTTC
-	TRBJ2-1	TRBV5-4	-	CASSLVSGMYNEQFF	TGTGCCAGCAGCTTGGTGAGCGGTATGTACAATGAGCAGTTCTTC
-	TRBJ2-1	TRBV9	-	CASSVVEGYNEQFF	TGTGCCAGCAGCGTAGTAGAAGGTTACAATGAGCAGTTCTTC
few	TRBJ1-3	TRBV2	-	CASSPLRQEWGNTIYF	TGTGCCAGCAGTCCCCTTCGACAGGAATGGGGAAACACCATATATTTT
-	TRBJ2-7	TRBV5-1	TRBD1	CASSPGTGGAEQYF	TGCGCCAGCAGCCCTGGGACAGGGGGCGCCGAGCAGTACTTC
-	TRBJ1-2	TRBV7-8	-	CASSFRTDPTNYGYTF	TGTGCCAGCAGCTTTCGGACAGACCCCACTAACTATGGCTACACCTTC
-	TRBJ2-5	TRBV5-1	-	CASSQLGAYQETQYF	TGCGCCAGCAGCCAACTCGGCGCGTACCAAGAGACCCAGTACTTC
-	TRBJ1-5	TRBV2	-	CASNRQPNQPQHF	TGTGCCAGCAATAGACAGCCCAATCAGCCCCAGCATTTT
-	TRBJ2-1	TRBV11-1	-	CASSRGWPSSYNEQFF	TGTGCCAGCAGTCGGGGGTGGCCGAGCTCCTACAATGAGCAGTTCTTC
-	TRBJ2-7	TRBV19	-	CASSLTWGAHEQYF	TGTGCCAGTAGTTTAACCTGGGGCGCCCACGAGCAGTACTTC
-	TRBJ2-1	TRBV11-3	-	CASSRWPNEQFF	TGTGCCAGCAGCCGTTGGCCCAATGAGCAGTTCTTC
-	TRBJ2-3	TRBV6-4	-	CASSDSPRTDTQYF	TGTGCCAGCAGTGACTCTCCCCGCACAGATACGCAGTATTTT
-	TRBJ1-6	TRBV18	-	CASSSGIDNSPLHF	TGTGCCAGCTCTTCAGGGATAGATAATTCACCCCTCCACTTT
-	TRBJ2-5	TRBV9	-	CASSVDLLEETQYF	TGTGCCAGCAGCGTGGACTTGCTAGAAGAGACCCAGTACTTC
-	TRBJ2-2	TRBV28	-	CASSVLGGGWRTGELFF	TGTGCCAGCAGCGTACTGGGGGGAGGTTGGCGGACCGGGGAGCTGTTTTTT
-	TRBJ2-7	TRBV13	-	CASTLGENYEQYF	TGTGCCAGCACCTTAGGGGAAAACTACGAGCAGTACTTC
-	TRBJ1-5	TRBV6-6	TRBD1	CASRDRGRLAQHF	TGTGCCAGCAGGGACAGGGGTCGGCTAGCCCAGCATTTT
-	TRBJ2-7	TRBV7-2	-	CASSLEVGSFSYEQYF	TGTGCCAGCAGCTTAGAGGTCGGGTCCTTCTCCTACGAGCAGTACTTC
-	TRBJ2-7	TRBV14	-	CASSHKGRPYYEQYF	TGTGCCAGCAGCCACAAAGGGCGGCCTTACTACGAGCAGTACTTC
-	TRBJ2-3	TRBV7-9	TRBD2	CASSETSGRGDTQYF	TGTGCCAGCAGCGAGACTAGCGGGAGAGGAGATACGCAGTATTTT
-	TRBJ1-4	TRBV27	TRBD1	CASKKDREREKLFF	TGTGCCAGCAAGAAGGACAGGGAGAGGGAAAAACTGTTTTTT
-	TRBJ2-5	TRBV20-1	-	CSASSETQYF	TGCAGTGCTAGTAGTGAGACCCAGTACTTC
-	TRBJ2-7	TRBV5-1	-	CASSLGPPYEQYF	TGCGCCAGCAGCTTGGGGCCCCCCTACGAGCAGTACTTC
-	TRBJ1-2	TRBV5-5	TRBD1	CASSLMGQGAYGYTF	TGTGCCAGCAGCTTGATGGGACAGGGGGCCTATGGCTACACCTTC
-	TRBJ2-7	TRBV6-5	TRBD1	CASTRQGPYEQYF	TGTGCCAGCACCCGACAGGGCCCTTACGAGCAGTACTTC
-	TRBJ2-7	TRBV19	TRBD2	CASSIRTSGFPYEQYF	TGTGCCAGTAGTATTAGGACTAGCGGCTTCCCCTACGAGCAGTACTTC
-	TRBJ1-1	TRBV28	-	CASSFSGGGTEAFF	TGTGCCAGCAGTTTCAGCGGAGGGGGCACTGAAGCTTTCTTT
once	TRBJ1-1	TRBV11-3	-	CASSLQGNTEAFF	TGTGCCAGCAGCTTACAGGGGAACACTGAAGCTTTCTTT
-	TRBJ1-2	TRBV7-9	TRBD1	CASSPKGGGSVNYGYTF	TGTGCCAGCAGCCCTAAGGGAGGGGGCTCCGTTAACTATGGCTACACCTTC
-	TRBJ1-1	TRBV5-1	-	CASSLAEAFF	TGCGCCAGCAGCTTGGCAGAAGCTTTCTTT
-	TRBJ2-1	TRBV29-1	TRBD2	CSVSLAGTYNEQFF	TGCAGCGTTTCCCTAGCGGGAACCTACAATGAGCAGTTCTTC